The 19 T cell receptor beta chains in this list originate from one sample, sequenced in a study of graft-versus-host responses after intestinal transplantation. The antigens of these receptors remain unknown. The assay was immunoSEQ multiplex PCR, and TCRdb's table has in-frame clones only and misses some. This table holds 95,000 to 130,000 clones, approximately 90% found once. Sequenced here: unstimulated CD4+ T cells sorted from spleen or lymph node cells, sampled before intestinal transplant. The source is a human donor who received an intestinal transplant.

The chain carries TRBV7-2 and TRBJ1-5; 12 bases are shared with TRBD1. From germline, CDR1 is SGHTA and CDR2 FQGNSA. This CDR3 has 16 amino acids. Losses at the gene ends were 1 base for V and 6 bases for J; bases not matched to a gene: 4. The chain's CDR3 is CASSLDGTGGGQPQHF. The DNA of the CDR3 is TGTGCCAGCAGCTTAGATGGGACAGGGGGCGGTCAGCCCCAGCATTTT.

The V gene is TRBV30, the J gene TRBJ2-7; 7 bases agree with TRBD1. This CDR3 has 15 residues. Looked up from germline, CDR1 is GTSNPN and CDR2 is SVGIG (reference sequence). V shed 5 bases and J 0 bases; nucleotides not matched to a gene: 10. CDR3 nucleotide sequence: TGTGCCTGGGCCACTGACAGGGCCACCTCCTACGAGCAGTACTTC. Protein sequence: CAWATDRATSYEQYF.

The chain combines TRBV5-1 with TRBJ2-5; 7 bases are shared with TRBD1. From germline, CDR1 is SGHRS and CDR2 YFSETQ. The J segment lost 2 bases and the V segment lost 2 bases, leaving 3 bases of the junction unmatched. The CDR3 length is 14 residues. This CDR3 is CASSFSGQQETQYF. CDR3 bases: TGCGCCAGCAGCTTCTCGGGACAGCAAGAGACCCAGTACTTC.

Only one count was recorded for this clone. The chain links TRBV29-1 to TRBJ2-3; TRBD2 agrees at 7 bases. The V gene end was trimmed by 4 bases and the J gene end by 0 bases; junction bases not matched to a gene: 1. This CDR3 spans 13 amino acids. In germline, CDR1 is SQVTM, CDR2 ANQGSEA. The CDR3 bases are TGCAGCGTTGGTAGCGGGAGCACAGATACGCAGTATTTT. Translating gives CSVGSGSTDTQYF.

V gene TRBV15 combines with J gene TRBJ1-4, with 9 bases aligning to TRBD1. Germline loops: CDR1 LNHNV, CDR2 YYDKDF (reference sequence). V lost 2 bases, J lost 7 bases, and 8 bases stayed unmatched. There are 16 residues in the CDR3. This chain's CDR3 is CATSRKTGGGSEKLFF. The CDR3 region has the DNA TGTGCCACCAGCAGAAAGACAGGGGGAGGAAGTGAAAAACTGTTTTTT.

This chain uses TRBV5-6 with TRBJ1-1, with D perhaps TRBD1 (5 bases). This CDR3 has 14 residues. Trimming shortened V by 3 bases and J by 4 bases, and 13 bases separated the two germline ends. Germline-derived CDR1 and CDR2 are SGHDT and YYEEEE. The CDR3 reads CASSWGGESTEAFF. CDR3 DNA sequence: TGTGCCAGCAGCTGGGGGGGGGAGAGCACTGAAGCTTTCTTT.

In DNA form, the CDR3 reads TGTGCCAGCAGCCGACAGGGTAACACTGAAGCTTTCTTT. This translates into CASSRQGNTEAFF. This sequence joins TRBV5-6 and TRBJ1-1; 7 positions agree with TRBD1. The ends lost 4 bases at V and 2 bases at J; junction bases unmatched: 2. Germline CDR1 SGHDT, CDR2 YYEEEE. The CDR3 is 13 residues long.

This chain links TRBV2 with TRBJ2-6; D is possibly TRBD2 (6 bases). The CDR3 runs 16 residues. Germline V lookup: CDR1 SNHLY, CDR2 FYNNEI. V lost 6 bases, J lost 0 bases, and 12 bases lay in between. The CDR3 DNA sequence: TGTGCCAGCAGGGGGGGACCGTTCTCTGGGGCCAACGTCCTGACTTTC. This translates into CASRGGPFSGANVLTF.

The rearrangement uses TRBV30 and TRBJ1-2; 10 bases fit TRBD1. CDR3 size: 15 residues. The ends lost 1 base at V and 4 bases at J; junction bases unmatched: 6. CDR1 is GTSNPN, CDR2 SVGIG, per germline (reference sequence). The CDR3 sequence is CAWSEWDRGIYGYTF. CDR3 bases: TGTGCCTGGAGTGAATGGGACAGGGGAATCTATGGCTACACCTTC.

The CDR3 DNA reads TGCGCCAGCAGCCCGAGGTGGGGGGGGGAGGCTACGCAGTATTTT. It yields the protein CASSPRWGGEATQYF. The rearrangement joins TRBV4-1 to TRBJ2-3; 7 nucleotides match TRBD2. CDR3 length equals 15 residues. J lost 8 bases, V lost 4 bases, and 12 bases had no gene match. Germline-derived CDR1 and CDR2 are MGHRA and YSYEKL.

The genes are TRBV6-5 and TRBJ2-5; 10 positions agree with TRBD2. The CDR3 extends over 16 amino acids. The J segment lost 5 bases and the V segment lost 2 bases, leaving 8 bases of the junction unmatched. In germline, CDR1 is MNHEY, CDR2 SVGAGI. The CDR3 loop is CASSYHLAGVGETQYF. The DNA for the CDR3 is TGTGCCAGCAGTTACCACCTAGCGGGAGTAGGGGAGACCCAGTACTTC.

The chain couples TRBV7-6 to TRBJ1-1; no firm D call. Germline V gene data show CDR1 as SGHVS and CDR2 as FNYEAQ. V was pared by 5 bases and J by 3 bases, with 7 bases between. This CDR3 is built from 12 residues. This CDR3 reads CASSGRDTEAFF. The CDR3 DNA sequence: TGTGCCAGCAGCGGGCGGGACACTGAAGCTTTCTTT.

This clone appeared once. At the DNA level, this CDR3 is encoded by other sequences in the same sample as well. The rearrangement uses TRBV6-5 and TRBJ1-2, with 8 bases matching TRBD1. CDR1 is MNHEY and CDR2 is SVGAGI in the germline V gene. J gave up 4 bases and V 6 bases, and 4 bases lay outside the gene matches. The CDR3 has 13 amino acids. The CDR3, as DNA: TGTGCCAGCAGCCCAGACAGGGGCTATGGCTACACCTTC. This gives the protein CASSPDRGYGYTF.

The chain uses TRBV6-1 and TRBJ2-3, with 7 bases matching TRBD2. CDR1 is MNHNS, CDR2 SASEGT, per germline. Trimming took 0 bases from V and 3 from J; bases not matched to a gene: 3. The CDR3 is 15 amino acids. The CDR3 sequence is CASSEATSRTDTQYF. The CDR3 nucleotides read TGTGCCAGCAGTGAAGCGACTAGCCGGACAGATACGCAGTATTTT.

The chain has TRBV9 and TRBJ2-2; 12 nucleotides align to TRBD2. This CDR3 is built from 17 residues. With V trimmed by 3 bases and J by 0 bases, 3 bases remained unmatched. From germline, CDR1 is SGDLS and CDR2 YYNGEE. CDR3 sequence (DNA): TGTGCCAGCAGCGCTACTAGCGGGAGGTCGAACACCGGGGAGCTGTTTTTT. Its protein product is CASSATSGRSNTGELFF.

The table lists this clone with a count of one. The rearrangement uses TRBV10-3 and TRBJ2-3, with TRBD2 matching over 9 bases. CDR1 ENHRY and CDR2 SYGVKD come from the germline V gene. Trimming at V came to 6 bases and at J to 1 base, leaving 8 bases not matched to a gene. There are 16 residues in the CDR3. CDR3 nucleotide sequence: TGTGCCATCAGCCCCGGGGTAGCGGGGGGCACAGATACGCAGTATTTT. Encoded protein: CAISPGVAGGTDTQYF.

The chain couples TRBV27 to TRBJ1-3, with D possibly matching TRBD1 (5 bases). V lost 5 bases, J lost 0 bases, and 14 bases lay in between. There are 16 residues in the CDR3. Germline CDR1 is MNHEY and CDR2 is SMNVEV (reference sequence). CDR3 amino acids: CASSRTLQSSGNTIYF. The CDR3 DNA follows: TGTGCCAGCAGTCGGACACTACAGAGCTCTGGAAACACCATATATTTT.

This clone was seen a single time. The chain carries TRBV6-6 and TRBJ2-3; D call uncertain. There are 13 residues in the CDR3. The germline V gene encodes CDR1 MNHNY and CDR2 SVGAGI (reference sequence). The V gene lost 6 bases and the J gene lost 5 bases, with 12 bases spanning the gap. Here the CDR3 DNA reads TGTGCCAGCAGACTTACTCTCGGAGATACGCAGTATTTT. It encodes CASRLTLGDTQYF.

The chain recombines TRBV5-1 with TRBJ2-5, with TRBD2 identical over 7 bases. Germline values: CDR1 SGHRS, CDR2 YFSETQ. With 4 bases clipped from V and 2 bases from J, the junction kept 11 bases outside the gene matches. This CDR3 is 16 amino acids long. This CDR3 is CASSHVLGGDQETQYF. CDR3 nucleotides: TGCGCCAGCAGCCACGTTTTGGGGGGGGATCAAGAGACCCAGTACTTC.